This T cell receptor (beta chain) was identified in a study of shared clonotypes between healthy human individuals. TCRdb's table, derived via immunoSEQ multiplex PCR, lists solely in-frame clones and lacks some. Of fewer than 2.5 million clones listed, 90% to 95% are singletons. V lost 5 bases and J 0 bases, leaving 11 bases between the germline ends. The germline V gene has CDR1 SGHVS and CDR2 FQNEAQ. The CDR3 contains 15 residues. This clone has only one observation. This clonotype was obtained from a man younger than 30 in good health. Some clones in this sample may be carry-over from other donors' samples. What was sequenced was naive CD4+ T cells from PBMCs. Subset defined: CD45RA+ positively selected. The rearrangement uses TRBV7-8 and TRBJ1-3; a possible D gene is TRBD1 (6 bases). The CDR3 region has the DNA TGTGCCAGCAGCCGCAGGGGCTACTCTGGAAACACCATATATTTT. Encoded protein: CASSRRGYSGNTIYF.